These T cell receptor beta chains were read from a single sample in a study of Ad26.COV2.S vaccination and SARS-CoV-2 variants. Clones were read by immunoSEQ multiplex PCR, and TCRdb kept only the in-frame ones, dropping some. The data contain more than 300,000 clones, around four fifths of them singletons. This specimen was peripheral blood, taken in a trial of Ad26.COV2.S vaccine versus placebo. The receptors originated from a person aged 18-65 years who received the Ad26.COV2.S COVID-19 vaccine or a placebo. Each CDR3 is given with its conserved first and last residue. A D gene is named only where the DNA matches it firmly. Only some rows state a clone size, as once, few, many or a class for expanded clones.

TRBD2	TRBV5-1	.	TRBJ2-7	CASSFSSGGFSSYEQYF	TGCGCCAGCAGCTTTTCTAGCGGGGGTTTTTCCTCCTACGAGCAGTACTTC
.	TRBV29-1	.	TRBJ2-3	CSVGGRLSTDTQYF	TGCAGCGTTGGGGGACGTTTAAGCACAGATACGCAGTATTTT
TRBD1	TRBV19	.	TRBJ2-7	CASSVQWDREVSYEQYF	TGTGCCAGTAGTGTACAATGGGACAGGGAAGTTTCCTACGAGCAGTACTTC
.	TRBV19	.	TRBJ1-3	CASTPTPPGSSSGVVGTIYF	TGTGCCAGTACCCCTACGCCGCCGGGGTCCTCCTCAGGAGTCGTCGGCACCATATATTTT
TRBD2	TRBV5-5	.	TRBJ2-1	CASSFWGGYNEQFF	TGTGCCAGCAGCTTCTGGGGGGGCTACAATGAGCAGTTCTTC
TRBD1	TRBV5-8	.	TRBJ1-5	CASSLAPGTGTTGGQPQHF	TGTGCCAGCAGCTTGGCTCCCGGGACAGGGACCACGGGTGGTCAGCCCCAGCATTTT
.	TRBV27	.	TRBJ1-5	CASSFGAGVSNQPQHF	.
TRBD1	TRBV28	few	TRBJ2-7	CASRSTGDYEQYF	TGTGCCAGCAGATCCACAGGGGACTACGAGCAGTACTTC
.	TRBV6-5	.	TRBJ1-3	CASGNSGNTIYF	TGTGCCTCGGGGAACTCTGGAAACACCATATATTTT
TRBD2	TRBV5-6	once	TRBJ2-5	CASSHGWSGDRRETQYF	TGTGCCAGCAGCCATGGTTGGAGCGGGGATCGTCGGGAGACCCAGTACTTC
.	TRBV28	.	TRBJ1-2	CASHPGSLYGYTF	TGTGCCAGTCATCCCGGCAGCCTCTATGGCTACACCTTC
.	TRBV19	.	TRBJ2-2	CASLLGNTGELFF	TGTGCCAGTCTCCTAGGGAACACCGGGGAGCTGTTTTTT
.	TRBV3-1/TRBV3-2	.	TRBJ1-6	CASSQGIQPSPLHF	TGTGCCAGCAGCCAGGGGATCCAGCCGTCACCCCTCCACTTT
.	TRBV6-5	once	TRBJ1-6	CASSYSYEGNSPLHF	TGTGCCAGCAGTTACTCGTACGAGGGCAATTCACCCCTCCACTTT
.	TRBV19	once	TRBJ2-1	CASGPPGFNEQFF	TGTGCCAGTGGTCCCCCGGGTTTCAATGAGCAGTTCTTC